This T cell receptor (beta chain) was sequenced during a study of CD8 T cells in ankylosing spondylitis. Study-wide findings and caveats: CD8+ cells made up the disease-linked clones, which were relatively rare in peripheral blood. Apparently characteristic of ankylosing spondylitis blood was a TCR beta motif (about 8 highly homologous variants).

TCRdb used MiXCR to reprocess the 5' RACE reads, holding one entry per CDR3 protein. Of roughly 220,000 distinct CDR3 sequences listed, around 20% are singletons. Regarding this clonotype: Its antigen is still unknown.

The TCR sequence derives from a male donor with ankylosing spondylitis. The sequencing sample was made of blood, either unsorted or a sorted T cell fraction (not recorded which).

CDR3: CASSQSLGSGYTF. The CDR3 DNA reads as TGCGCCAGCAGCCAATCGCTCGGGAGCGGCTACACCTTC. This chain joins TRBV4-1 and TRBJ1-2; no definite D call. The germline V and J ends were trimmed by 2 bases and 8 bases, with 12 bases remaining between them. Germline CDR1 is MGHRA and CDR2 is YSYEKL. CDR3 size: 13 residues.